This T cell receptor beta chain emerged from a study of early T cells in non-severe SARS-CoV-2 infection. Study-wide context: RNA in bulk from unsorted whole blood was sequenced, and chains were unpaired.

General observations from the study: Comparison of clonotypes with VDJdb favored anti-spike CD8 responses while missing private and CD4 specificities.

Individual cDNA molecules received unique molecular identifiers during library preparation. TCRdb itself ran the 5' RACE reads through MiXCR, one entry per CDR3 protein. This table has 25,000 to 35,000 distinct CDR3 sequences, 6.6% appearing once. As for this clonotype: Its antigen is as yet unknown.

Between the trimmed V and J ends, which lost 3 bases and 3 bases, there was a span of 9 bases. Germline V gene lookup returns CDR1 SEHNR and CDR2 FQNEAQ (reference sequence). The CDR3 is made up of 13 amino acids. The chain has TRBV7-9 and TRBJ2-7; D gene uncertain. The sequence was collected from an adult who was a healthcare worker with PCR-confirmed SARS-CoV-2 infection or an uninfected control (not recorded which). The sequenced material came from whole blood. The CDR3, as DNA: TGTGCCAGCAGCTTGAAAATCGACTACGAGCAGTACTTC. Translating it yields CASSLKIDYEQYF.